The clone carrying this T cell receptor (beta chain) showed up just a few times. The antigen remains unidentified. These data originate in a study of early T cells in non-severe SARS-CoV-2 infection. The overall study: The authors sequenced bulk RNA from unsorted whole blood, leaving chains unpaired. Study-level findings and limits: Database matching using VDJdb favored anti-spike CD8 responses, with private and CD4 specificities left missing.

Unique molecular identifier tags were affixed to discrete cDNA molecules. TCRdb reanalysed the 5' RACE reads using MiXCR and keeps one entry per CDR3 protein. The sample holds about 67,000 distinct CDR3 sequences, roughly 10% seen once. CDR3 size: 15 residues. Per germline, CDR1 MNHNY and CDR2 SVGAGI (reference sequence). V was clipped by 7 bases and J by 1 base, with 11 bases between them. Sequenced input: whole blood. The TCR was taken from an adult who was a healthcare worker with PCR-confirmed SARS-CoV-2 infection or an uninfected control (not recorded which). The J gene is TRBJ2-6, the V gene TRBV6-6; D may be TRBD2 (5 bases). In DNA form, the CDR3 reads TGTGCCAGCAAAGACCCGGGGTCTGGGGCCAACGTCCTGACTTTC. It specifies CASKDPGSGANVLTF.